This passage covers 16 T cell receptor beta chains from one sample sequenced in a study of blood T cell repertoires in COVID-19. Some clones are missing from TCRdb's copy, which holds only in-frame ones; the method was immunoSEQ multiplex PCR. Among fewer than 300,000 clones listed, 80% to 90% were seen once. The sequencing sample was made of PBMCs or T cells enriched from blood (not recorded which). Receptors were obtained from a man younger than 35 who had recovered from COVID-19.

The V and J genes are TRBV3-1 (or the pseudogene TRBV3-2) and TRBJ2-1; 7 bases align to TRBD2. Trimming cost V 0 bases and J 6 bases; bases outside gene matches: 5. Germline-derived CDR1 and CDR2 are LGHDT and YNNKEL (reference sequence). This CDR3 region has 15 residues. This CDR3 reads CASSQDGTGGNEQFF. Here the CDR3 DNA reads TGTGCCAGCAGCCAAGACGGGACGGGGGGCAATGAGCAGTTCTTC.

The chain couples TRBV6-5 to TRBJ2-7; TRBD1 matches at 8 bases. The CDR3 covers 14 residues. Germline CDR1 MNHEY, CDR2 SVGAGI. The junction had 7 bases not matched to a gene; V was cut back by 7 bases and J by 2 bases. The DNA for the CDR3 is TGTGCCAGCATGAGGGACAGGTACGCCTACGAGCAGTACTTC. It specifies CASMRDRYAYEQYF.

CDR3: CASSTMGLAEETQYF. CDR3 coding DNA: TGTGCCAGCAGCACTATGGGACTAGCGGAAGAGACCCAGTACTTC. The V call is TRBV14, the J call TRBJ2-5; 11 nucleotides line up with TRBD2. Per the germline V gene, CDR1 is SGHDN and CDR2 is FVKESK. The CDR3 is 15 amino acids. Germline trimming cut 5 bases from V and 3 bases from J; bases unmatched to any gene: 5.

This clone was counted a single time. V and J are TRBV3-1 (or the pseudogene TRBV3-2) and TRBJ1-4, with 7 bases that match TRBD1. With V trimmed by 0 bases and J by 6 bases, 7 bases remained unmatched. From germline, CDR1 is LGHDT and CDR2 YNNKEL (reference sequence). CDR3 length: 16 amino acids. CDR3 DNA sequence: TGTGCCAGCAGCCAAGAACACAGGGGAGTTTATGAAAAACTGTTTTTT. Translating it yields CASSQEHRGVYEKLFF.

The chain couples TRBV27 to TRBJ2-7; TRBD2 might be the D (7 bases). Trimming cost V 7 bases and J 4 bases, with 26 bases left between them. Germline loops: CDR1 MNHEY, CDR2 SMNVEV (reference sequence). This CDR3 is 17 amino acids long. This chain's CDR3 is CASKEEGGPGIIYEQYF. CDR3 DNA: TGTGCCAGCAAGGAGGAGGGGGGGCCAGGGATCATATACGAGCAGTACTTC.

The rearrangement uses TRBV19 and TRBJ2-1; 11 bases fit TRBD2. The CDR3 is 16 residues long. The ends lost 5 bases at V and 8 bases at J; junction bases unmatched: 11. The germline V gene has CDR1 LNHDA and CDR2 SQIVND (reference sequence). The CDR3 nucleotides are TGTGCCAGTAGTCACTACCTACTAGCGGGAGCCCATGAGCAGTTCTTC. Protein sequence: CASSHYLLAGAHEQFF.

This clone was seen at least ten times. This sequence joins TRBV18 and TRBJ2-3, with D perhaps TRBD1 (5 bases). Per the germline V gene, CDR1 is KGHSH and CDR2 is LQKENI. With 5 bases removed from V and 5 bases from J, the gap between germline ends came to 17 bases. The CDR3 extends over 15 amino acids. CDR3 amino acids: CASSFGHGTVDTQYF. The CDR3 DNA is TGTGCCAGCTCATTTGGACACGGAACAGTAGATACGCAGTATTTT.

This rearrangement joins TRBV3-1 (or the pseudogene TRBV3-2) to TRBJ2-1, with unresolved D. Germline CDR1 reads LGHDT; CDR2 reads YNNKEL (reference sequence). The CDR3 runs to 15 residues. V lost 1 base and J lost 3, with 10 bases in between. CDR3 region: CASSQGLPSYNEQFF. For the CDR3, the DNA is TGTGCCAGCAGCCAAGGACTTCCCAGCTACAATGAGCAGTTCTTC.

The chain carries TRBV10-2 and TRBJ2-1; 15 bases match TRBD2. The CDR3 is made up of 19 amino acids. The germline V gene has CDR1 WSHSY and CDR2 SAAADI. Trimming at V came to 6 bases and at J to 0 bases, leaving 9 bases not matched to a gene. The CDR3 reads CASRDGLAGGGSSYNEQFF. In nucleotides, the CDR3 is TGCGCCAGCAGGGATGGACTAGCGGGAGGGGGGAGCTCCTACAATGAGCAGTTCTTC.

This chain uses TRBV30 with TRBJ1-6; 9 positions match TRBD1. This CDR3 contains 15 residues. The germline V gene has CDR1 GTSNPN and CDR2 SVGIG (reference sequence). The V segment lost 0 bases and the J segment 7 bases; nucleotides outside the gene matches: 4. The CDR3 sequence is CAWSVRDRENSPLHF. CDR3 coding DNA: TGTGCCTGGAGTGTAAGGGACAGGGAGAATTCACCCCTCCACTTT.

CDR3 DNA: TGTGCCAGTACCACCGTTGGCCAAGCTTTCTTT. Its protein product is CASTTVGQAFF. The V call is TRBV19, the J call TRBJ1-1; D is unresolved. Deletions cut 7 bases from V and 9 bases from J, with 12 bases between. From germline, CDR1 is LNHDA and CDR2 SQIVND (reference sequence). This CDR3 has 11 residues.

This clone was detected only once. This sample also contains other DNA sequences that code for the same CDR3. V gene TRBV6-5 combines with J gene TRBJ2-7; 8 positions agree with TRBD1. The V gene end was trimmed by 6 bases and the J gene end by 3 bases; junction bases not matched to a gene: 7. Per the germline V gene, CDR1 is MNHEY and CDR2 is SVGAGI. There are 14 residues in the CDR3. The chain's CDR3 is CASSYGQGFYEQYF. DNA of the CDR3: TGTGCCAGCAGCTACGGACAGGGCTTCTACGAGCAGTACTTC.

This sequence joins TRBV9 and TRBJ1-4; D gene ambiguous. Looked up from germline, CDR1 is SGDLS and CDR2 is YYNGEE. The length of the CDR3 is 15 residues. The V gene lost 1 base and the J gene lost 3 bases, with 10 bases spanning the gap. DNA of the CDR3: TGTGCCAGCAGCGTAACGGGTCGACCTAATGAAAAACTGTTTTTT. It encodes CASSVTGRPNEKLFF.

The genes are TRBV18 and TRBJ1-2; D not certain. Germline V CDR1 and CDR2: KGHSH, LQKENI. The CDR3 is 15 residues long. Trimming took off 2 bases at V and 5 bases at J, with 15 bases between the two ends. The CDR3 here is CASSPAAAGLYGYTF. The CDR3 nucleotides are TGTGCCAGCTCACCAGCCGCGGCGGGTCTATATGGCTACACCTTC.

This clone was detected a few times. This chain links TRBV6-5 with TRBJ1-5; no firm D call. Trimming pared 2 bases from V and 7 bases from J, leaving 12 bases between. Germline lookup yields CDR1 MNHEY and CDR2 SVGAGI. This CDR3 comprises 14 residues. The CDR3 sequence is CASSYAAARQPQHF. DNA for the CDR3: TGTGCCAGCAGTTACGCGGCGGCCCGACAGCCCCAGCATTTT.

The chain has TRBV18 and TRBJ2-1; 10 bases fit TRBD1. V was pared by 2 bases and J by 6 bases, with 4 bases of the junction left unmatched. In germline, CDR1 is KGHSH, CDR2 LQKENI. There are 15 residues in the CDR3. In DNA form, the CDR3 reads TGTGCCAGCTCACCAAGACAGGGGGCAATCAATGAGCAGTTCTTC. It yields the protein CASSPRQGAINEQFF.